This T cell receptor beta chain was captured in a study of T cell responses to AZD1222 COVID-19 vaccine. The germline gives CDR1 MNHEY, CDR2 SMNVEV (reference sequence). V dropped 2 bases and J dropped 8 bases, with 4 bases sitting between them. This CDR3 has 12 amino acids. For this clone: Its antigen is unidentified.

Study observations and caveats: Repertoire sampling happened only post peak T cell response.

Assay used: immunoSEQ multiplex PCR; TCRdb lists only in-frame clones, some missing. The sample has more than 150,000 clones, almost 95% seen once. This specimen consisted of peripheral blood, obtained on day 0 of AZD1222 vaccination. This clonotype was obtained from an adult in good health. This chain connects TRBV27 to TRBJ1-6, with no clear D. The CDR3 DNA reads as TGTGCCAGCAGTTTAGGAGATTCACCCCTCCACTTT. Protein: CASSLGDSPLHF.